This T cell receptor (beta chain) was retrieved from a study of blood T cell repertoires in COVID-19. The wider study: Material from acute and convalescent COVID-19 was sourced from the United States, Italy and Spain.

In the original analysis: How many nucleated cells were present was estimated from reference gene primer amplification. Clones were sequenced by immunoSEQ multiplex PCR, and TCRdb holds only the in-frame ones, with some missing. That table is the source of V, J and clone size, and D and trimming were worked out from the DNA. The sample has roughly 200,000 clones, about 88% seen once. The V and J ends lost 7 bases and 5 bases respectively, with 8 bases between them. Per germline, CDR1 MDHEN and CDR2 SYDVKM. There are 11 residues in the CDR3. The origin of this receptor is a woman aged 25 to 39 with active or convalescent COVID-19. The chain has TRBV28 and TRBJ1-2; D remains ambiguous. Material for sequencing was peripheral blood. CDR3 bases: TGTGCCAGCAAAGCCATTTATGGCTACACCTTC. Encoded protein: CASKAIYGYTF.